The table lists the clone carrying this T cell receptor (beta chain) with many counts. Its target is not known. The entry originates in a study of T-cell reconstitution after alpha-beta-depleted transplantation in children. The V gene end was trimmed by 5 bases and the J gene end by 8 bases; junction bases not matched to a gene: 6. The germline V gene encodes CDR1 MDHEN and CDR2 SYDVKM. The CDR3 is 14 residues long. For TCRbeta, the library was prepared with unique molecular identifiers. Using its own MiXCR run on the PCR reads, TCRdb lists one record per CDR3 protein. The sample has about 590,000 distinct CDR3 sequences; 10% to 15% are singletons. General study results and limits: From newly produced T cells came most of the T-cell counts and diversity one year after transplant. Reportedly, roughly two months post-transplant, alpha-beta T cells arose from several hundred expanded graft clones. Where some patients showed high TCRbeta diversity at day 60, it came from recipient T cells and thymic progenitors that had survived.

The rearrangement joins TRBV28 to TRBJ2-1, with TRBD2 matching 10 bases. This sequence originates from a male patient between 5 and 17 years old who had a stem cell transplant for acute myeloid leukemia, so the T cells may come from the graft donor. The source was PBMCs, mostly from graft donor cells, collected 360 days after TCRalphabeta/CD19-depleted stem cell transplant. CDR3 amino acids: CASSAPSGSYEQFF. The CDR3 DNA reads TGTGCCAGCAGTGCCCCTAGCGGGAGCTATGAGCAGTTCTTC.